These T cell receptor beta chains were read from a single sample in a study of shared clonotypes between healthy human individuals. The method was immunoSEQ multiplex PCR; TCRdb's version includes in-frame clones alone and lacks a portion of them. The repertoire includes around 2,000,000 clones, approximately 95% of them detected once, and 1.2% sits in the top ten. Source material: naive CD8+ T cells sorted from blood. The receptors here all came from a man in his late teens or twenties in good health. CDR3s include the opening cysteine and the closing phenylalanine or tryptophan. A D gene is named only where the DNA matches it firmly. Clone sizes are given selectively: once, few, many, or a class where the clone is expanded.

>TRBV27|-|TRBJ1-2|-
CASSFVGANYGYTF
TGTGCCAGCAGTTTTGTGGGGGCGAACTATGGCTACACCTTC
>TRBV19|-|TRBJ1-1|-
CASRLPGPYSEAFF
TGTGCCAGTAGGCTCCCAGGGCCTTATAGTGAAGCTTTCTTT
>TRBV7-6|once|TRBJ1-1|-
CASSSHPPGDTEAFF
TGTGCCAGCAGCAGCCACCCCCCTGGAGACACTGAAGCTTTCTTT
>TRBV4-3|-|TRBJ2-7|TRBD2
CASSQDGSGRTNEQYF
TGCGCCAGCAGCCAAGATGGGAGCGGGAGAACGAACGAGCAGTACTTC
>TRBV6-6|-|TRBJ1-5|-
CASSYYAEGMNQPQHF
TGTGCCAGCAGTTACTATGCAGAAGGGATGAATCAGCCCCAGCATTTT
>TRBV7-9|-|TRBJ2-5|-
CASSSPWDFHQETQYF
TGTGCCAGCAGCTCGCCCTGGGACTTCCATCAGGAGACCCAGTACTTC
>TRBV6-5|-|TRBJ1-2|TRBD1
CASSYRDSNGYTF
TGTGCCAGCAGTTACCGGGACAGTAATGGCTACACCTTC
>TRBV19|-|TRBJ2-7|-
CASSKGHAYEQYF
TGTGCCAGTAGTAAAGGACATGCCTACGAGCAGTACTTC
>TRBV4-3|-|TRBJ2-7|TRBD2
CASSQVRAGEDEQYF
TGCGCCAGCAGCCAAGTCAGAGCGGGAGAGGACGAGCAGTACTTC
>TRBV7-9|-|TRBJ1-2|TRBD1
CASSPPGQANYGYTF
TGTGCCAGCAGCCCTCCGGGACAGGCCAACTATGGCTACACCTTC
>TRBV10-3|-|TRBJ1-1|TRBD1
CAIRQGAEAFF
TGTGCCATCAGACAGGGGGCCGAAGCTTTCTTT
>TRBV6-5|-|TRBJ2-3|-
CASSYSNIGTDTQYF
TGTGCCAGCAGTTACTCGAATATCGGGACAGATACGCAGTATTTT
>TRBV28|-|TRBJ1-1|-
CASSFQGGGTEAFF
TGTGCCAGCAGTTTTCAGGGAGGTGGCACTGAAGCTTTCTTT
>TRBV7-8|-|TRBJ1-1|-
CASSLVFGQGDTEAFF
TGTGCCAGCAGCTTAGTATTTGGGCAGGGTGACACTGAAGCTTTCTTT
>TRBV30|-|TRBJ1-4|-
CAWSSGLKLFF
TGTGCCTGGTCTTCTGGCCTTAAACTGTTTTTT
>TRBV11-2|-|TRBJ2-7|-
CASSLDGGHIYEQYF
TGTGCCAGCAGCTTAGATGGGGGGCACATCTACGAGCAGTACTTC
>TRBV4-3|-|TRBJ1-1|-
CASSQGGKAFF
TGCGCCAGCAGCCAAGGGGGTAAAGCTTTCTTT
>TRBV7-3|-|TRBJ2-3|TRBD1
CASSWTGISTDTQYF
TGTGCCAGCAGCTGGACAGGGATTTCCACAGATACGCAGTATTTT
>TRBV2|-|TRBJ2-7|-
CASSEALTYEQYF
TGTGCCAGCAGTGAAGCGCTTACCTACGAGCAGTACTTC
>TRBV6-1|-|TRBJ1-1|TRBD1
CASSDRGVNTEAFF
TGTGCCAGCAGTGACAGGGGGGTGAACACTGAAGCTTTCTTT
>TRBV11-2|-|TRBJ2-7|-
CASSLEWGPEQYF
TGTGCCAGCAGCTTAGAATGGGGCCCCGAGCAGTACTTC
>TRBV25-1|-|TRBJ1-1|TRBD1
CASNPGEGARTFF
TGTGCCAGCAACCCTGGGGAGGGGGCGCGGACTTTCTTT
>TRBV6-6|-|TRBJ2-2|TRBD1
CASSYSGGEGTGELFF
TGTGCCAGCAGTTACTCAGGGGGCGAGGGGACCGGGGAGCTGTTTTTT
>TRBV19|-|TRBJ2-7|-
CASSQPGDSYEQYF
TGTGCCAGTAGTCAACCGGGAGACTCCTACGAGCAGTACTTC
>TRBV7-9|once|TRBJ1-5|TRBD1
CASSWTGAGGNQPQHF
TGTGCCAGCAGCTGGACAGGGGCGGGAGGCAATCAGCCCCAGCATTTT
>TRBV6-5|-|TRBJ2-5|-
CASSPIGGGETQYF
TGTGCCAGCAGCCCCATTGGGGGCGGGGAGACCCAGTACTTC
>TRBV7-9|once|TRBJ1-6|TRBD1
CASSLQGGSYNSPLHF
TGTGCCAGCAGCTTGCAGGGGGGGTCCTATAATTCACCCCTCCACTTT
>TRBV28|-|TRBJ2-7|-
CASSLDIGSGEQYF
TGTGCCAGCAGTTTAGATATAGGATCGGGAGAGCAGTACTTC
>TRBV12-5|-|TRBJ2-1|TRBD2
CASGPGGINEQFF
TGTGCTAGTGGCCCCGGGGGGATCAATGAGCAGTTCTTC
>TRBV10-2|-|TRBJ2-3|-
CATQSTGLSTDTQYF
TGCGCCACCCAATCGACAGGCCTAAGCACAGATACGCAGTATTTT